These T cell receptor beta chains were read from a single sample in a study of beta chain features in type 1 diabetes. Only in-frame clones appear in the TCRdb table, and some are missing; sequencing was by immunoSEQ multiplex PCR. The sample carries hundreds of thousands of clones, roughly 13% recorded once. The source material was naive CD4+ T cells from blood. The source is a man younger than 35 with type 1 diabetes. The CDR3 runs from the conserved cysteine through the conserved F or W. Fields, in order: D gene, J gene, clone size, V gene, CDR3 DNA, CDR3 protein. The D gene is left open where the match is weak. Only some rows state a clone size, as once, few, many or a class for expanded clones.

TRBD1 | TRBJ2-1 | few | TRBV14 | TGTGCCAGCAGCCAAGACCGGACAGGTTACAATGAGCAGTTCTTC | CASSQDRTGYNEQFF
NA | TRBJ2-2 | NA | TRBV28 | TGTGCCAGCGGAATGAGGGGCGGAAACACCGGGGAGCTGTTTTTT | CASGMRGGNTGELFF
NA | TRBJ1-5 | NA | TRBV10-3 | TGTGCCATCAGTGCAGGGGATAGCAATCAGCCCCAGCATTTT | CAISAGDSNQPQHF
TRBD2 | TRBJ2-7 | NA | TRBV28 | TGTGCCAGCAGTCGCGGGGGGCTTCCCTACGAGCAGTACTTC | CASSRGGLPYEQYF
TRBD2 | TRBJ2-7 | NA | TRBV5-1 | TGCGCCAGCAGCTTGGCCCTAGCGGGGGGTGAGCAGTACTTC | CASSLALAGGEQYF
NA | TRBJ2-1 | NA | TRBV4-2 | TGTGCCAGCAGCCAAGAAGCTGGGGCCGCCAATGAGCAGTTCTTC | CASSQEAGAANEQFF
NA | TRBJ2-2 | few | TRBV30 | TGTGCCTGGAGTCCCTTGGGGTCGAGTCCGGGTGGGCTGTTTTTT | CAWSPLGSSPGGLFF
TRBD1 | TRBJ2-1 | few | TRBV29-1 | TGCAGCGAAAACAGGGGGAATGAGCAGTTCTTC | CSENRGNEQFF
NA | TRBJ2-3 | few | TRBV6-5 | TGTGCCAGCAGCTCCGGAGGAAATACGCAGTATTTT | CASSSGGNTQYF
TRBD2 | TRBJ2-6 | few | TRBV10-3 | TGTGCCATCGGAGCTAGCGGGGGGGCCCCTGGGGCCAACGTCCTGACTTTC | CAIGASGGAPGANVLTF
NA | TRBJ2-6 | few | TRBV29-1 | TGCAGCGTTGAAGGGAGTTCTGGGGCCAACGTCCTGACTTTC | CSVEGSSGANVLTF
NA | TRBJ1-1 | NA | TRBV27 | TGTGCCAGCATCCCACCGGGGGCCTTGAACACTGAAGCTTTCTTT | CASIPPGALNTEAFF
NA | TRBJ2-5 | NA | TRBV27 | TGTGCCAGCAGTTTCCTTGGGGCGCGCGAGACCCAGTACTTC | CASSFLGARETQYF
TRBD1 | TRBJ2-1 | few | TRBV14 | TGTGCCAGCAGCCAAGTATGGGACAGAGTCTACAATGAGCAGTTCTTC | CASSQVWDRVYNEQFF
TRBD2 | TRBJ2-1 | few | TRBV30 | TGTGCCCACGAGGCGGGGGGCTCCTACAATGAGCAGTTCTTC | CAHEAGGSYNEQFF
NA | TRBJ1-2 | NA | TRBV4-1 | TGCGCCAGCAGCCAAGGCCTCATGAGTGGCTACACCTTC | CASSQGLMSGYTF
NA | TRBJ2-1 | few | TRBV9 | TGTGCCAGCAGCGTATCCCCCCCCAATGAGCAGTTCTTC | CASSVSPPNEQFF
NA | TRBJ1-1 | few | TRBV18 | TGTGCCAGCTCACCGATATCGGAGGCGGAAGCTTTCTTT | CASSPISEAEAFF
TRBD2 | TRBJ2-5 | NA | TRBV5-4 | TGTGCCAGCAGCTTGGGCGCGGCTAGCGGAGGGGAGACCCAGTACTTC | CASSLGAASGGETQYF
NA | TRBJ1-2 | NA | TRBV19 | TGTGCCAGTAGTATCGTCCAGGGCAATGGCTACACCTTC | CASSIVQGNGYTF
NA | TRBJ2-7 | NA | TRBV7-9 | TGTGCCAGCAGCCCCCGATACGAGCAGTACTTC | CASSPRYEQYF
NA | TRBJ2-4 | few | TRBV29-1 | TGCAGCGCATGGACGGAAAGAAACATTCAGTACTTC | CSAWTERNIQYF
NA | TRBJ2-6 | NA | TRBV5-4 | TGTGCCAGCAGCTCGGGCCGACGGAACTCTGGGGCCAACGTCCTGACTTTC | CASSSGRRNSGANVLTF
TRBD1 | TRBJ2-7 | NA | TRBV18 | TGTGCCAGCTCCGGACAGGGGCTAACGGAGCAGTACTTC | CASSGQGLTEQYF
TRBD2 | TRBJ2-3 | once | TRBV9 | TGTGCCAGTAGCGTCAGGACTAGCGGGGGCCTGAGCACAGATACGCAGTATTTT | CASSVRTSGGLSTDTQYF
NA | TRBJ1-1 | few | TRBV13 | TGTGCCAGCAGCCAGCCACCTATGAACACTGAAGCTTTCTTT | CASSQPPMNTEAFF
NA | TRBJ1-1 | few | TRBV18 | TGTGCCAGCTCACAGGCAGCCAACACTGAAGCTTTCTTT | CASSQAANTEAFF
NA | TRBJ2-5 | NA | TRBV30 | TGTGCCTTCGGGGGAGCGGGGACCCAGTACTTC | CAFGGAGTQYF
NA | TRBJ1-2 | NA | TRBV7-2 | TGTGCCAGCAGCCGCAGGTGGTCTAACTATGGCTACACCTTC | CASSRRWSNYGYTF
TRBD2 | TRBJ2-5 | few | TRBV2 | TGTGCCCTCGGGAGGGAGGCCCAGTACTTC | CALGREAQYF
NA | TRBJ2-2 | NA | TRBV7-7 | TGTGCTAGCAGCCTTCATGAGAACACCGGGGAGCTGTTTTTT | CASSLHENTGELFF
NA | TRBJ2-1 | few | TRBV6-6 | TGTGCCAGCAGTAAGACAGGTTACAATGAGCAGTTCTTC | CASSKTGYNEQFF
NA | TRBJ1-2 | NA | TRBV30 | TGTGCCTGGAGGGCCGGTGAGGGCTACACCTTC | CAWRAGEGYTF
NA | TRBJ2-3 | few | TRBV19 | TGTGCCAGTAGTTTACAGGGTTCGGCAGATACGCAGTATTTT | CASSLQGSADTQYF
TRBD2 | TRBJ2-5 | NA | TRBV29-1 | TGCAGCGTGTGTACTAGCGCGGAGACCCAGTACTTC | CSVCTSAETQYF
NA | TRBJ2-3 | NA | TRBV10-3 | TGTGCCATCAGTTTAGACGGGGCAGGCAGCCGCACAGATACGCAGTATTTT | CAISLDGAGSRTDTQYF
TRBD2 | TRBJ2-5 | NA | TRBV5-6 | TGTGCCAGCAGCTTGGGACTAGCGGGGGAACAAGAGACCCAGTACTTC | CASSLGLAGEQETQYF
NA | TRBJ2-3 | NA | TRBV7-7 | TGTGCCAGCAGCCCACAGGGTGGAGGAGATACGCAGTATTTT | CASSPQGGGDTQYF
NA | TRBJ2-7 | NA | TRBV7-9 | TGTGCCAGCAGCACCTTACTTGGGGCGGTAGACTTC | CASSTLLGAVDF
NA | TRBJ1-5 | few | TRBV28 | TGTGCCAGCAGTTTAAACGGAGAGGGGCAGCCCCAGCATTTT | CASSLNGEGQPQHF
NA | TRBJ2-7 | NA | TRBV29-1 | TGCAGCGTTGGGCCCCTTACAGGGTTCGGTGAGTCCTACGAGCAGTACTTC | CSVGPLTGFGESYEQYF
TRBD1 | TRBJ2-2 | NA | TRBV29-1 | TGCAGCGCGACAGGGATGGGCGGGGAGCTGTTTTTT | CSATGMGGELFF
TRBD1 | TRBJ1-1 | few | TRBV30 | TGTGCCTGGACCCTTAGGACAGGAGGGGCTGAAGCTTTCTTT | CAWTLRTGGAEAFF
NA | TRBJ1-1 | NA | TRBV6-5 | TGTGCCAGCAGTTACGGCTTTGGGGGGACGAACACTGAAGCTTTCTTT | CASSYGFGGTNTEAFF
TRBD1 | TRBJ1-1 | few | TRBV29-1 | TGCAGCGGGACAGGACAGGGGGCGAACACTGAAGCTTTCTTT | CSGTGQGANTEAFF
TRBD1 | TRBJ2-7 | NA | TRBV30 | TGTGCCTGGAGTCCAGGGGGCTATCAGGGGGAGCAGTACTTC | CAWSPGGYQGEQYF
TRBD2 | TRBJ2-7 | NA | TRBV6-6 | TGTGCCAGCACAGACGGGAGGGCCCCGACTAGGGAGCAGTACTTC | CASTDGRAPTREQYF
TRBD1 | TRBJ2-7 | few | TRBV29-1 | TGCAGCGCCCAGGGACAGGGAGGCGAGCAGTACTTC | CSAQGQGGEQYF
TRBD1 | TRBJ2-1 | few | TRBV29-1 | TGCAGCGTCCAAGACAGGGCGTCCTACAATGAGCAGTTCTTC | CSVQDRASYNEQFF
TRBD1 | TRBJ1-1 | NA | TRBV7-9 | TGTGCCAGCAGCCCCCTGGGACAGGATGAAGCTTTCTTT | CASSPLGQDEAFF
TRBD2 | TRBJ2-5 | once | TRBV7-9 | TGTGCCAGCAGCTCAGGGACTAGCGGGGGCTGGTTGGAGACCCAGTACTTC | CASSSGTSGGWLETQYF
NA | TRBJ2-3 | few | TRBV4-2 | TGTGCCAGCAGCCAGGCCCGGACTCACACAGATACGCAGTATTTT | CASSQARTHTDTQYF